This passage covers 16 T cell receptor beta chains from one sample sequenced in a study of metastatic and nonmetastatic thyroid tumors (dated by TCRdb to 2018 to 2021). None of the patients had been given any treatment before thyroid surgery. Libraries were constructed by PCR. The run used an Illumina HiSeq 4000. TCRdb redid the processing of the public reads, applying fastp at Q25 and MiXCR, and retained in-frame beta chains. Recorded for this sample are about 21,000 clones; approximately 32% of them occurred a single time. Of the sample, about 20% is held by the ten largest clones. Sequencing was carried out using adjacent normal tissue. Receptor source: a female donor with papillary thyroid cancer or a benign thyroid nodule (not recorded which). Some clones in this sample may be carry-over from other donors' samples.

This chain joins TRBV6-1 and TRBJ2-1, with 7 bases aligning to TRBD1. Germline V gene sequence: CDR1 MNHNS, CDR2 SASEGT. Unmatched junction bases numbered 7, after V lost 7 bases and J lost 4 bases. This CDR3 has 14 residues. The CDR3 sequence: CASTSGQTYNEQFF. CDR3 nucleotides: TGTGCCAGCACCTCGGGACAGACGTACAATGAGCAGTTCTTC.

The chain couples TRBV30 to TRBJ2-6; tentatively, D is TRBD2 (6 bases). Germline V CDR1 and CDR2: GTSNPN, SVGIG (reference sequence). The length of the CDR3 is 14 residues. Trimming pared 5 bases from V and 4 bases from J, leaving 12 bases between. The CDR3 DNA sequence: TGTGCCTGGGCCCGAGGAGGGGGGGCCAACGTCCTGACTTTC. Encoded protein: CAWARGGGANVLTF.

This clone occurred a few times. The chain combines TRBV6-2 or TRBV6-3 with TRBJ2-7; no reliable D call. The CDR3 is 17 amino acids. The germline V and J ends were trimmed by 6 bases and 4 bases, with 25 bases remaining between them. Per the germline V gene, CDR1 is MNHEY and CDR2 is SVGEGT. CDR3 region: CASRPERRRGSIYEQYF. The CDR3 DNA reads TGTGCCAGCAGGCCCGAAAGGCGCAGAGGTTCGATTTACGAGCAGTACTTC.

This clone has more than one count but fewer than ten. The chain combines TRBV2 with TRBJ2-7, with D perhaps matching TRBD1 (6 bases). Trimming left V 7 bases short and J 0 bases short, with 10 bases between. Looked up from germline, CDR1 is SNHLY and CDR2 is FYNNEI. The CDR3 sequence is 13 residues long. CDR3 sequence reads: CASTPRGSYEQYF. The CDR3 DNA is TGTGCCAGCACCCCCAGGGGCTCCTACGAGCAGTACTTC.

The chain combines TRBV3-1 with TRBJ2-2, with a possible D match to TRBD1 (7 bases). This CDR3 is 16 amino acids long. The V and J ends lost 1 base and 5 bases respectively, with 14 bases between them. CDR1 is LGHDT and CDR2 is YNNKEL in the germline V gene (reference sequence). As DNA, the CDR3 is TGTGCCAGCAGCCAAGTCCACAGGGGAGGTACCGGGGAGCTGTTTTTT. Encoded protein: CASSQVHRGGTGELFF. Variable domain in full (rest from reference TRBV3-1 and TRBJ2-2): DTAVSQTPKYLVTQMGNDKSIKCEQNLGHDTMYWYKQDSKKFLKIMFSYNNKELIINETVPNRFSPKSPDKAHLNLHINSLELGDSAVYFCASSQVHRGGTGELFFGEGSRLTVL.

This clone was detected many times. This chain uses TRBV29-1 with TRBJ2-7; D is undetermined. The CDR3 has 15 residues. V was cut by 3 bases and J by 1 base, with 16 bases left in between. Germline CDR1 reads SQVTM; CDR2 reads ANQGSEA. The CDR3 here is CSVDLYSLSSYEQYF. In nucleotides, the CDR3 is TGCAGCGTTGATTTGTACAGCCTCTCTTCCTACGAGCAGTACTTC.

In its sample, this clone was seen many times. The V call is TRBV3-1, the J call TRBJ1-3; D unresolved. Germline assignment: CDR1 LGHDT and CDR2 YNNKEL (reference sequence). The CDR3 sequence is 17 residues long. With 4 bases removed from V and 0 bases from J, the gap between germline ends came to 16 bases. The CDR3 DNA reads TGTGCCAGCAGCCTCCGGACGACTGGACCCTCTGGAAACACCATATATTTT. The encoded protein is CASSLRTTGPSGNTIYF.

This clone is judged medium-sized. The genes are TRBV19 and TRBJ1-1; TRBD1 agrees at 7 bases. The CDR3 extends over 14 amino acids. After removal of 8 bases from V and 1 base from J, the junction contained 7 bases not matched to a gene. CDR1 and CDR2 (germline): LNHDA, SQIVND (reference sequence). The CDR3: CASVTTGWNTEAFF. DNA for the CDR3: TGTGCCAGTGTTACGACAGGGTGGAACACTGAAGCTTTCTTT.

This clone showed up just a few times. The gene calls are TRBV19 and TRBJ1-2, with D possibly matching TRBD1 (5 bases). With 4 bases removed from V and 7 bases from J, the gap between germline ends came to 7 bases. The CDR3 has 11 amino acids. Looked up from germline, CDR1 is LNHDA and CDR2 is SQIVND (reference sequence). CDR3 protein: CASSTGVGYTF. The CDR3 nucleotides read TGTGCCAGTAGTACGGGGGTTGGCTACACCTTC.

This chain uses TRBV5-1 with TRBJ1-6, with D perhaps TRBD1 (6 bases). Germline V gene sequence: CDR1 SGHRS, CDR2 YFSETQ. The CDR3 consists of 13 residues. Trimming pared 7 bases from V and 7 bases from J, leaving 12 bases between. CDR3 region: CASRPGANSPLHF. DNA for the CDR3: TGCGCCAGCCGACCAGGGGCCAATTCACCCCTCCACTTT.

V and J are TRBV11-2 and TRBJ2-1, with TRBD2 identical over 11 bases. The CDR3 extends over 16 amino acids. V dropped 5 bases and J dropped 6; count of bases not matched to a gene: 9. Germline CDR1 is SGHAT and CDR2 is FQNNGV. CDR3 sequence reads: CASSQTSGSVGNEQFF. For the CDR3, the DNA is TGTGCCAGCAGCCAAACTAGCGGGAGTGTGGGCAATGAGCAGTTCTTC.

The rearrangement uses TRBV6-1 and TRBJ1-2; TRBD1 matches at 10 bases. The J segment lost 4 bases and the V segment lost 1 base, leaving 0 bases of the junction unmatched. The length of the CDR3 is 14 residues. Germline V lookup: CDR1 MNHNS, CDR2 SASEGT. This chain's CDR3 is CASSEGTGGYGYTF. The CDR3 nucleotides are TGTGCCAGCAGTGAAGGGACAGGGGGCTATGGCTACACCTTC.

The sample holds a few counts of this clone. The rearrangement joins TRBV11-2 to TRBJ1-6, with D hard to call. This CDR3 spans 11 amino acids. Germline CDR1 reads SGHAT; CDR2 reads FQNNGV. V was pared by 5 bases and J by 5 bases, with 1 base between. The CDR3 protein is CASSNNSPLHF. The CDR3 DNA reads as TGTGCCAGCAGCAATAATTCACCCCTCCACTTT.

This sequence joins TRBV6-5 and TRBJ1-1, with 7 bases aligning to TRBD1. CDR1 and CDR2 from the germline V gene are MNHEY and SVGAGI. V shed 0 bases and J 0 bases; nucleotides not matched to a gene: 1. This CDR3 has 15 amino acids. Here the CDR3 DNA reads TGTGCCAGCAGTTACTCTACAGGGGTGAACACTGAAGCTTTCTTT. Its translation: CASSYSTGVNTEAFF.

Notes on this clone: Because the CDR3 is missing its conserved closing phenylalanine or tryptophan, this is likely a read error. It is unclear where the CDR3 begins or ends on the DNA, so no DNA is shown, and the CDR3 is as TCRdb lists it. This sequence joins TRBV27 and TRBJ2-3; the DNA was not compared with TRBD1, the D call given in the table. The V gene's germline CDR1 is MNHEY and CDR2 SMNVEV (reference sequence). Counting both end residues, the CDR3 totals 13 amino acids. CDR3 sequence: CASSSEQGIAQSC.

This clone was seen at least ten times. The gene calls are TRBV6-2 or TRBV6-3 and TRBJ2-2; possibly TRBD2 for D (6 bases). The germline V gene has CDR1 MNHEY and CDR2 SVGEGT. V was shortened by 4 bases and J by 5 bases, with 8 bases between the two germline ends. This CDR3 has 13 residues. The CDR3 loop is CASSSGETGELFF. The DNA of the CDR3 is TGTGCCAGCAGTTCGGGGGAGACCGGGGAGCTGTTTTTT.